Shown below are 13 T cell receptor beta chains from a single sample sequenced in a study of cytomegalovirus exposure and HLA in healthy donors. PCR used 60 Vbeta primers and 13 Jbeta primers. Only in-frame clones appear in the TCRdb table, and some are missing; sequencing was by immunoSEQ multiplex PCR. Altogether more than 90,000 clones are present, around three quarters being singletons, with the ten largest covering roughly 3%. Material: PBMCs. Receptors originate from a woman between 18 and 30 years old in good health and CMV-seropositive.

This chain uses TRBV5-4 with TRBJ2-7; 9 bases match TRBD2. Germline-derived CDR1 and CDR2 are SGHNT and YYREEE (reference sequence). Germline trimming cut 0 bases from V and 0 bases from J; bases unmatched to any gene: 4. The length of the CDR3 is 16 residues. The CDR3 nucleotides are TGTGCCAGCAGCTTGGTGGCTAGCGGGACCTCCTACGAGCAGTACTTC. Its protein product is CASSLVASGTSYEQYF.

The rearrangement links TRBV9 to TRBJ1-3; a possible D gene is TRBD1 (5 bases). V dropped 0 bases and J dropped 5 bases, with 12 bases sitting between them. Germline CDR1 and CDR2: SGDLS and YYNGEE. CDR3 length: 15 residues. CDR3 in DNA: TGTGCCAGCAGCGTAGACGGGGGACCCCGAAACACCATATATTTT. It specifies CASSVDGGPRNTIYF. Looking up the rest from reference TRBV9 and TRBJ1-3 gives the full variable domain: DSGVTQTPKHLITATGQRVTLRCSPRSGDLSVYWYQQSLDQGLQFLIQYYNGEERAKGNILERFSAQQFPDLHSELNLSSLELGDSALYFCASSVDGGPRNTIYFGEGSWLTVV.

The chain employs TRBV19 and TRBJ2-3; D is uncertain. Trimming shortened V by 0 bases and J by 2 bases, and 3 bases separated the two germline ends. The CDR3 sequence is 13 residues long. The germline gives CDR1 LNHDA, CDR2 SQIVND (reference sequence). The CDR3 region is CASSIDLTDTQYF. The DNA for the CDR3 is TGTGCCAGTAGTATAGACCTCACAGATACGCAGTATTTT.

This clone is a singleton in its sample. The chain employs TRBV4-2 and TRBJ1-3, with D uncertain. V was shortened by 2 bases and J by 4 bases, with 3 bases between the two germline ends. The CDR3 is 12 residues long. CDR1 is LGHNA, CDR2 YNFKEQ, per germline. The CDR3 DNA reads TGTGCCAGCAGCCAACGGGGAAACACCATATATTTT. Amino acid sequence: CASSQRGNTIYF.

The V gene is TRBV10-2, the J gene TRBJ2-1, with a tentative D call TRBD1 (6 bases). Trimming pared 2 bases from V and 8 bases from J, leaving 13 bases between. The V gene's germline CDR1 is WSHSY and CDR2 SAAADI. The CDR3 runs to 14 residues. The CDR3 region has the DNA TGCGCCAGCAGTGAGGCAGGGGAAATGGATGAGCAGTTCTTC. Its protein product is CASSEAGEMDEQFF.

This clone showed up just once. The chain has TRBV5-1 and TRBJ1-2; D is unresolved. The germline V and J ends were trimmed by 1 base and 3 bases, with 16 bases remaining between them. This CDR3 has 16 amino acids. Germline lookup yields CDR1 SGHRS and CDR2 YFSETQ. CDR3 nucleotides: TGCGCCAGCAGCTTGAACTGGTTCACGGGGTACTATGGCTACACCTTC. Its protein product is CASSLNWFTGYYGYTF.

The chain links TRBV11-3 to TRBJ1-1, with D tentatively TRBD1 (6 bases). V shed 4 bases and J shed 6 bases, with 12 bases lying between them. The CDR3 is 13 residues long. The V gene's germline CDR1 is SGHNT and CDR2 YENEEA. The CDR3 sequence: CASSYTGFAEAFF. The CDR3 DNA reads as TGTGCCAGCAGCTATACAGGGTTTGCTGAAGCTTTCTTT.

This clone was seen a few times. V gene TRBV20-1 combines with J gene TRBJ2-1, with 8 nucleotides matching TRBD1. The germline V gene has CDR1 DFQATT and CDR2 SNEGSKA (reference sequence). CDR3 length: 11 residues. Trimming cost V 6 bases and J 16 bases; bases outside gene matches: 11. The DNA for the CDR3 is TGCAGTGCCAACTCGGACAGGGTTGAATTCTTC. Translation: CSANSDRVEFF.

The CDR3 DNA is TGCGCCAGCAAGGCGCAGGGGGACTACACCTTC. Protein: CASKAQGDYTF. The chain links TRBV5-1 to TRBJ1-2; 7 nucleotides agree with TRBD1. CDR3 length equals 11 residues. V lost 6 bases to trimming and J lost 10 bases; unmatched junction nucleotides: 6. Germline V gene sequence: CDR1 SGHRS, CDR2 YFSETQ.

The sample holds a few counts of this clone. V usage is TRBV5-1 and J usage is TRBJ1-1; possible D gene TRBD1, 5 bases. This CDR3 contains 15 residues. The germline V and J ends were trimmed by 1 base and 6 bases, with 16 bases remaining between them. Looked up from germline, CDR1 is SGHRS and CDR2 is YFSETQ. This CDR3 is CASSLRGSQGAEAFF. DNA for the CDR3: TGCGCCAGCAGCTTGAGGGGCAGCCAAGGCGCTGAAGCTTTCTTT.

This clone was recorded a few times. The chain recombines TRBV7-3 with TRBJ2-3; 11 bases are a match to TRBD2. Germline V gives CDR1 SGHTA, CDR2 FQGTGA. This CDR3 contains 17 residues. J lost 2 bases, V lost 5 bases, and 9 bases had no gene match. Here the CDR3 reads CASSRKGTSGTTDTQYF. The CDR3 DNA is TGTGCCAGCAGCAGAAAGGGGACTAGCGGCACCACAGATACGCAGTATTTT.

The V gene is TRBV6-5, the J gene TRBJ2-2; D might be TRBD1 (6 bases). The CDR3 extends over 14 amino acids. CDR1 MNHEY and CDR2 SVGAGI come from the germline V gene. V dropped 11 bases and J dropped 3 bases, with 16 bases sitting between them. CDR3 sequence: CAHGQIWDTGELFF. Here the CDR3 DNA reads TGTGCCCACGGACAGATTTGGGACACCGGGGAGCTGTTTTTT.

This chain connects TRBV2 to TRBJ1-5, with a possible D match to TRBD1 (5 bases). Trimming removed 2 bases at V and 1 base at J, with 9 bases between. CDR3 length: 15 amino acids. Germline lookup yields CDR1 SNHLY and CDR2 FYNNEI. The CDR3 DNA is TGTGCCAGCAGTGAAAGCAGGGTCAGCAATCAGCCCCAGCATTTT. This translates into CASSESRVSNQPQHF.